In its sample, the clone carrying this TCR beta chain was seen many times. Its specificity is unknown. This sample stems from a study of identical twins. The study, taken as a whole, reports: Twin pairs had excess sharing that was weaker in beta out-of-frame sequences.

TCRdb processed the 5' RACE reads anew with MiXCR; each CDR3 protein has one entry. The data hold a few hundred thousand distinct CDR3 sequences, with around 9% observed a single time. Sequenced material: naive T cells sorted from blood. The receptor comes from a woman between 50 and 59 years old in good health.

The DNA for the CDR3 is TGTGCCAGCAGTTACTCGTGGGGCGGGGACACTGAAGCTTTCTTT. Protein: CASSYSWGGDTEAFF. This chain connects TRBV6-5 to TRBJ1-1; D possibly corresponds to TRBD1 (5 bases). Germline-derived CDR1 and CDR2 are MNHEY and SVGAGI. The CDR3 loop spans 15 amino acids. Trimming took 0 bases from V and 3 from J, leaving 11 bases between them.